Listed below are T cell receptor beta chains from one sample, sequenced in a study of cytomegalovirus exposure and HLA in healthy donors. Using immunoSEQ multiplex PCR, the repertoire was profiled, and TCRdb retains in-frame clones only, with some absent. The repertoire shows 120,000 or so clones; the top ten hold 3.6%. The specimen was PBMCs. The receptors originated from a man younger than 30 in good health and CMV-seronegative. Each CDR3 is given without its conserved first and last residue.

TRBJ2-3,TRBV7-9,ASSYPGLAGRTDTQY
TRBJ1-1,TRBV28,AILDRLGAF
TRBJ1-3,TRBV5-1,ASSLEGWENTIY
TRBJ2-3,TRBV5-6,ASSLWNRGRERDTQY
-,TRBV5-6,ASSLTVQRYEQY
TRBJ1-2,TRBV4-1,ASTETGTGPMT
TRBJ2-1,TRBV11-2,ASSLEWLPGDEQF
TRBJ1-1,TRBV7-3,ASSPRWGAGGVETEAF
TRBJ2-7,TRBV7-9,ASSTRGSYEQY
TRBJ2-1,TRBV4-1,ASSQEGGSYNEQF
TRBJ1-5,TRBV6-5,ATRGSYSNQPQH
TRBJ1-4,TRBV5-5,ASSLEDMGFEKLF
TRBJ2-7,TRBV2,ASVHRDSYEQY
TRBJ1-2,TRBV5-8,ASYRAYGYT
TRBJ2-7,TRBV19,ASSIRGFSFEQY
TRBJ1-5,TRBV5-5,ASSPSGQPQH
TRBJ1-4,TRBV5-1,ASSREYNEKLF
TRBJ2-4,TRBV6-5,ASSSPRGLAKNIQY
TRBJ1-1,TRBV6-5,ASSYSNEGALFKAF
TRBJ1-1,TRBV5-1,ASSLAGDRGMRMNTEAF
TRBJ1-4,TRBV30,AWSVQGGGEKLF
TRBJ2-1,TRBV11-2,ASSSQVGGIGNEQF
TRBJ1-5,TRBV27,ASSSHSSNQPQH
TRBJ1-3,TRBV9,ASSVGDSGNTIY
TRBJ2-7,TRBV7-9,ASSFGQPAYEQY
TRBJ2-7,TRBV7-9,ASSLDRGIDEQY
TRBJ2-5,TRBV18,ASSLAGGQETQY
TRBJ2-7,TRBV5-1,ASSSGQGGSYEQY
TRBJ1-1,TRBV6-5,ASSRLRGTEAF
TRBJ1-4,TRBV6-1,ATTGGSSEKLF
TRBJ1-1,TRBV5-6,ASSPPAGFNTEAF
TRBJ2-7,TRBV5-4,ASSKRDTYEQY
TRBJ2-5,TRBV18,ASSHTSGAGTNAQETQY
TRBJ2-1,TRBV5-6,ASSETGRDEQF
TRBJ2-7,TRBV5-1,ASRTGTGGYEQY
TRBJ2-7,TRBV5-4,ASSLVQGQKQY
TRBJ2-3,TRBV2,ASRPLGGADTQY
TRBJ2-1,TRBV7-9,ASSLTGSYNEQF
TRBJ1-4,TRBV9,ASSVQAAGNEKLF
TRBJ2-7,TRBV19,ASSSGDGHEQY
TRBJ1-1,TRBV9,ASSPTGGNTEAF
TRBJ1-5,TRBV28,ASKGTGTGDQPQH
TRBJ2-7,TRBV28,ASSKQSGFVEQY
TRBJ1-1,TRBV6-1,ASSEFDRVKGTEAF
TRBJ1-1,TRBV6-5,ASSYGGGGTEAF
TRBJ1-2,TRBV5-1,ASSLTTDSPYGYT
TRBJ2-3,TRBV7-8,ASSLRLAPTDTQY
TRBJ2-3,TRBV2,ANQKGTTIVTDTQY
TRBJ1-2,TRBV5-1,ASGLASGGFKLFYGYT
TRBJ1-4,TRBV27,ASSLFSDSPTNEKLF
TRBJ2-5,TRBV29-1,SVERGMKTQY
TRBJ1-4,TRBV5-1,ASSPRAPLEKLF
TRBJ1-5,TRBV19,ASSETGSYNQPQH
TRBJ2-7,TRBV14,ASSLAGTGVNEQY
TRBJ1-1,TRBV13,ASTPGGGTEAF
TRBJ2-1,TRBV6-1,ASAAGILWYNEQF
TRBJ2-7,TRBV5-4,ASSLSWGQGYEQY
TRBJ2-1,TRBV2,ASYPGVDEQF
TRBJ2-5,TRBV5-8,ASSLMFGTGTGETQY
TRBJ1-1,TRBV4-1,ASSQEGGGEAF